The clone carrying this TCR beta chain was counted a single time. Its antigen is unidentified. The data are from a study of stem cell transplantation in POMP-related autoinflammatory disease. Study-level points and caveats: Fewer unique TRB V-J gene pairings were identified in patients with PRAID. PRAID patients trended toward lower TRB diversity and higher clonality in all analyzed T-cell subsets.

CDR1 and CDR2 (germline): SGHRS, YFSETQ. V lost 5 bases and J 7 bases, leaving 16 bases between the germline ends. CDR3 length equals 13 residues. Method: immunoSEQ multiplex PCR; TCRdb's copy keeps in-frame clones and lacks some. The sample yields roughly 520 clones, approximately 82% seen once. The sequencing here drew on CD4+ follicular helper T cells (Tfh) from PBMCs, taken before stem cell transplantation. The TCR was taken from a human donor with POMP-related autoinflammation and immune dysregulation (PRAID). The V call is TRBV5-1, the J call TRBJ2-7; TRBD1 or TRBD2 may be the D gene (5 bases each). The CDR3 protein is CASSVRDQWEQYF. The CDR3 DNA sequence: TGCGCCAGCAGTGTCCGGGACCAGTGGGAGCAGTACTTC.